The 26 T cell receptor beta chains reported below all come from one sample, sequenced in a study of identical twins. Each CDR3 protein gets one entry after TCRdb re-called the 5' RACE reads with MiXCR. The repertoire holds 130,000 to 150,000 distinct CDR3 sequences, with approximately 4% as singletons. Material for sequencing was memory T cells sorted from blood. These receptors all stem from a man between 18 and 35 years old in good health.

This clonotype was picked up many times. J is TRBJ1-5 and V is TRBV5-6; a possible D gene is TRBD1 (6 bases). The CDR3 contains 17 residues. CDR1 is SGHDT, CDR2 YYEEEE, per germline. The V and J ends lost 1 base and 5 bases respectively, with 19 bases between them. CDR3 sequence reads: CASSLSLTGSRYQPQHF. The DNA for the CDR3 is TGTGCCAGCAGCTTGTCCCTTACAGGGTCACGCTATCAGCCCCAGCATTTT.

This clonotype has at least ten counts. This chain joins TRBV12-3 or TRBV12-4 and TRBJ2-1, with D tentatively TRBD2 (5 bases). The V gene lost 2 bases and the J gene lost 6 bases, with 8 bases spanning the gap. This CDR3 is built from 13 residues. The CDR3 sequence is CASSLQEVNEQFF. In DNA, the CDR3 is TGTGCCAGCAGTTTACAGGAGGTCAATGAGCAGTTCTTC.

There are many counts of this clonotype. V is TRBV7-6 and J is TRBJ1-3; D not certain. The CDR3 is made up of 13 amino acids. The V end lost 1 base, the J end lost 3 bases, and 4 bases lay between the germline ends. Per the germline V gene, CDR1 is SGHVS and CDR2 is FNYEAQ. The CDR3 reads CASSLGLGNTIYF. CDR3 in DNA: TGTGCCAGCAGCTTAGGACTTGGAAACACCATATATTTT. Full variable domain (outside the CDR3, taken from reference TRBV7-6 and TRBJ1-3): GAGVSQSPRYKVTKRGQDVALRCDPISGHVSLYWYRQALGQGPEFLTYFNYEAQQDKSGLPNDRFSAERPEGSISTLTIQRTEQRDSAMYRCASSLGLGNTIYFGEGSWLTVV.

This clonotype was seen repeatedly, ten times or more. The rearrangement joins TRBV12-3 or TRBV12-4 to TRBJ2-7, with TRBD2 matching over 7 bases. The CDR3 is 14 residues long. V lost 1 base, J lost 3 bases, and 3 bases stayed unmatched. This chain's CDR3 is CASSLGGTNYEQYF. The DNA of the CDR3 is TGTGCCAGCAGTTTAGGGGGGACTAACTACGAGCAGTACTTC.

This clonotype appeared many times. The chain recombines TRBV10-3 with TRBJ2-1; 8 bases line up with TRBD2. The CDR3 has 13 amino acids. Germline V lookup: CDR1 ENHRY, CDR2 SYGVKD. After removal of 7 bases from V and 8 bases from J, the junction contained 7 bases not matched to a gene. CDR3 loop: CAIKSGSRDEQFF. The CDR3 nucleotides read TGTGCCATCAAAAGCGGGAGTCGGGATGAGCAGTTCTTC.

This clonotype was picked up many times. The chain combines TRBV5-1 with TRBJ2-1; 10 bases agree with TRBD2. Per germline, CDR1 SGHRS and CDR2 YFSETQ. V shed 4 bases, J shed 9 bases, and the junction held 7 bases outside the gene matches. The CDR3 runs to 14 residues. CDR3 sequence (DNA): TGCGCCAGCAGCGCTCTAGCGGGGGCCGGTGAGCAGTTCTTC. Protein product: CASSALAGAGEQFF.

Only a few counts were recorded for this clonotype. V and J are TRBV18 and TRBJ1-1, with a possible D match to TRBD1 (5 bases). CDR1 and CDR2 (germline): KGHSH, LQKENI. CDR3 length: 13 amino acids. V lost 2 bases to trimming and J lost 9 bases, with 13 bases between them. CDR3 DNA: TGTGCCAGCTCACCAGACAGCTCAACTCAAGCTTTCTTT. Its translation: CASSPDSSTQAFF.

This clonotype occurred a few times. The chain uses TRBV19 and TRBJ2-7, with D unclear. Germline values: CDR1 LNHDA, CDR2 SQIVND (reference sequence). The CDR3 is 14 residues long. The V and J ends lost 1 base and 2 bases respectively, with 9 bases between them. The CDR3 reads CASSIARHPYEQYF. Written as DNA, the CDR3 is TGTGCCAGTAGTATAGCCAGACACCCCTACGAGCAGTACTTC.

This clonotype came up a few times. This chain links TRBV20-1 with TRBJ2-6; perhaps TRBD2 as D (5 bases). The V and J ends lost 6 bases and 2 bases respectively, with 14 bases between them. This CDR3 region has 15 residues. The germline V gene encodes CDR1 DFQATT and CDR2 SNEGSKA (reference sequence). This chain's CDR3 is CSARSGSTGANVLTF. The CDR3 DNA follows: TGCAGTGCACGAAGCGGATCAACTGGGGCCAACGTCCTGACTTTC.

The chain couples TRBV6-5 to TRBJ2-5; TRBD1 matches 12 bases. CDR1 is MNHEY and CDR2 is SVGAGI in the germline V gene. With V trimmed by 2 bases and J by 3 bases, 4 bases remained unmatched. This CDR3 has 16 residues. The CDR3 region has the DNA TGTGCCAGCAGTTACGGGGGACAGGGGGCTAAAGAGACCCAGTACTTC. Amino acid sequence: CASSYGGQGAKETQYF.

This clonotype was observed many times. The rearrangement uses TRBV6-5 and TRBJ2-7; maybe TRBD1 (7 bases). The CDR3 loop spans 14 amino acids. V lost 0 bases and J lost 6, with 12 bases in between. The germline CDR1 and CDR2 sequences are MNHEY and SVGAGI. CDR3 nucleotide sequence: TGTGCCAGCAGTTACTCGGAGGGGGCAAGCGAGCAGTACGTC. Amino acid sequence: CASSYSEGASEQYV.

About this clonotype itself: This may be a read error, as it is one base from a much larger clone. V is TRBV7-8 and J is TRBJ2-1, with TRBD2 matching over 7 bases. From germline, CDR1 is SGHVS and CDR2 FQNEAQ. The CDR3 has 15 residues. CDR3 nucleotides: TGTGCCAGCAGCTTAGCGCCGGGACTAATCAATGAGCAGGTCTTC. Amino acid sequence: CASSLAPGLINEQVF. Looking up the rest from reference TRBV7-8 and TRBJ2-1 gives the full variable domain: GAGVSQSPRYKVAKRGQDVALRCDPISGHVSLFWYQQALGQGPEFLTYFQNEAQLDKSGLPSDRFFAERPEGSVSTLKIQRTQQEDSAVYLCASSLAPGLINEQVFGPGTRLTVL.

This clonotype was recorded at least ten times. The chain uses TRBV20-1 and TRBJ2-7, with 8 bases identical to TRBD2. From germline, CDR1 is DFQATT and CDR2 SNEGSKA (reference sequence). The CDR3 contains 13 residues. The V gene end was trimmed by 4 bases and the J gene end by 6 bases; junction bases not matched to a gene: 8. CDR3: CSATPGLDSEQYF. The CDR3 DNA reads TGCAGTGCTACCCCGGGACTAGACTCCGAGCAGTACTTC.

This clonotype was picked up many times. The genes are TRBV20-1 and TRBJ1-5; 7 positions match TRBD1. Germline CDR1 DFQATT, CDR2 SNEGSKA (reference sequence). The CDR3 has 15 amino acids. With 5 bases clipped from V and 3 bases from J, the junction kept 10 bases outside the gene matches. In DNA, the CDR3 is TGCAGTGCTGTAAAACCGGGACAGAACAATCAGCCCCAGCATTTT. Its translation: CSAVKPGQNNQPQHF.

CDR3 in amino acids: CSAIGQGGIDEQFF. CDR3 bases: TGCAGTGCTATAGGACAGGGCGGAATAGATGAGCAGTTCTTC. The chain is built from TRBV20-1 and TRBJ2-1; 8 bases align to TRBD1. This CDR3 has 14 amino acids. Trimming took 4 bases from V and 8 from J; bases not matched to a gene: 10. Germline CDR1 and CDR2: DFQATT and SNEGSKA (reference sequence).

This clonotype showed up many times. This chain uses TRBV5-1 with TRBJ2-1, with D perhaps TRBD2 (6 bases). The germline V and J ends were trimmed by 5 bases and 1 base, with 13 bases remaining between them. From germline, CDR1 is SGHRS and CDR2 YFSETQ. The CDR3 contains 15 residues. The chain's CDR3 is CASRTSFGSYNEQFF. CDR3 coding DNA: TGCGCCAGCAGGACTAGTTTTGGGTCCTACAATGAGCAGTTCTTC. Together with reference TRBV5-1 and TRBJ2-1, the CDR3 gives the full variable domain: KAGVTQTPRYLIKTRGQQVTLSCSPISGHRSVSWYQQTPGQGLQFLFEYFSETQRNKGNFPGRFSGRQFSNSRSEMNVSTLELGDSALYLCASRTSFGSYNEQFFGPGTRLTVL.

This clonotype was found many times. CDR3 region: CASSEVGSGRSDEQFF. Written as DNA, the CDR3 is TGTGCCAGCAGTGAAGTGGGTAGCGGGAGGAGCGATGAGCAGTTCTTC. V and J are TRBV25-1 and TRBJ2-1; 10 bases map to TRBD2. This CDR3 comprises 16 residues. CDR1 MGHDK and CDR2 SYGVNS come from the germline V gene. V gave up 2 bases and J gave up 8 bases; unmatched junction bases: 9. Drawing the rest from reference TRBV25-1 and TRBJ2-1, the complete variable domain is EADIYQTPRYLVIGTGKKITLECSQTMGHDKMYWYQQDPGMELHLIHYSYGVNSTEKGDLSSESTVSRIRTEHFPLTLESARPSHTSQYLCASSEVGSGRSDEQFFGPGTRLTVL.

This clonotype was counted at least ten times. This chain connects TRBV24-1 to TRBJ2-1, with 9 nucleotides matching TRBD2. This CDR3 is built from 16 residues. The ends lost 3 bases at V and 2 bases at J; junction bases unmatched: 4. CDR1 and CDR2 from the germline V gene are KGHDR and SFDVKD. The CDR3 spells CATSDHSGRTYNEQFF. The CDR3, as DNA: TGTGCCACCAGTGATCATAGCGGGAGAACCTACAATGAGCAGTTCTTC.

This clonotype appeared a few times. The chain links TRBV5-1 to TRBJ2-3; D is unresolved. V lost 8 bases, J lost 3 bases, and 13 bases lay in between. CDR3 size: 13 residues. In germline, CDR1 is SGHRS, CDR2 YFSETQ. The CDR3 spells CARSSRRTDTQYF. CDR3 coding DNA: TGCGCCAGGAGTTCTAGGCGGACAGATACGCAGTATTTT.

In this sample, this clonotype turned up many times. This chain links TRBV20-1 with TRBJ2-3, with D perhaps given as TRBD1 or TRBD2 (5 bases each). CDR1 is DFQATT, CDR2 SNEGSKA, per germline (reference sequence). CDR3 length: 14 amino acids. The V and J ends lost 6 bases and 4 bases respectively, with 17 bases between them. In nucleotides, the CDR3 is TGCAGTGCGCCCCGGGACCCATTCCCAGATACGCAGTATTTT. This codes for CSAPRDPFPDTQYF.

This clonotype was observed at least ten times. The chain recombines TRBV18 with TRBJ2-3; D gene uncertain. Per germline, CDR1 KGHSH and CDR2 LQKENI. This CDR3 comprises 13 residues. V gave up 2 bases and J gave up 5 bases, with 8 bases separating them. CDR3 loop: CASSPRAGDTQYF. The DNA for the CDR3 is TGTGCCAGCTCACCAAGAGCTGGAGATACGCAGTATTTT.

This clonotype has at least ten counts. The chain uses TRBV5-5 and TRBJ2-1, with D possibly matching TRBD1 (5 bases). The CDR3 length is 16 residues. V lost 4 bases and J lost 4, with 18 bases in between. The germline gives CDR1 SGHKS, CDR2 YYEKEE (reference sequence). This chain's CDR3 is CASSPITGTPYNEQFF. CDR3 in DNA: TGTGCCAGCAGCCCAATTACAGGTACACCATACAATGAGCAGTTCTTC.

This clonotype was counted ten times or more. The chain employs TRBV7-9 and TRBJ2-2; tentatively, D is TRBD1 (5 bases). This CDR3 region has 14 residues. With 0 bases removed from V and 6 bases from J, the gap between germline ends came to 8 bases. The germline V gene encodes CDR1 SEHNR and CDR2 FQNEAQ (reference sequence). Written as DNA, the CDR3 is TGTGCCAGCAGCTTAGCGCAGGGCGCCGGGGAGCTGTTTTTT. This translates into CASSLAQGAGELFF.

There are many counts of this clonotype. The chain uses TRBV5-5 and TRBJ2-7; tentative D call: TRBD2 (5 bases). The germline V gene has CDR1 SGHKS and CDR2 YYEKEE (reference sequence). V shed 4 bases and J shed 7 bases, with 18 bases lying between them. This CDR3 is 14 amino acids long. CDR3 nucleotides: TGTGCCAGCAGCGCCGGGATGAGGGTCCAAGAGCAGTACTTC. Amino acid sequence: CASSAGMRVQEQYF.

This clonotype was picked up many times. The chain is built from TRBV13 and TRBJ1-4; TRBD1 agrees at 7 bases. CDR3 length: 15 residues. Germline-derived CDR1 and CDR2 are PRHDT and FYEKMQ (reference sequence). Germline trimming cut 5 bases from V and 7 bases from J; bases unmatched to any gene: 10. DNA for the CDR3: TGTGCCAGCAGCACCCGGACAGGATGGGGTGAAAAACTGTTTTTT. This sequence encodes CASSTRTGWGEKLFF. The variable domain in full, with the rest retrieved from reference TRBV13 and TRBJ1-4, is AAGVIQSPRHLIKEKRETATLKCYPIPRHDTVYWYQQGPGQDPQFLISFYEKMQSDKGSIPDRFSAQQFSDYHSELNMSSLELGDSALYFCASSTRTGWGEKLFFGSGTQLSVL.

This clonotype was observed at least ten times. The chain couples TRBV7-2 to TRBJ1-1; a possible D gene is TRBD1 (5 bases). CDR1 is SGHTA and CDR2 is FQGNSA in the germline V gene. This CDR3 has 16 amino acids. V dropped 5 bases and J dropped 0 bases, with 16 bases sitting between them. This chain's CDR3 is CASSPKVGAVNTEAFF. DNA for the CDR3: TGTGCCAGCAGCCCCAAGGTTGGGGCTGTGAACACTGAAGCTTTCTTT.